Shown below are 8 T cell receptor beta chains from a single sample sequenced in a study of Graves' ophthalmopathy and Graves' hyperthyroidism. The sequenced template was RNA, covering the TCR beta CDR3 region. Second-round multiplex PCR followed a first-round RT-PCR using HTBI primers. TCRdb independently ran MiXCR on the multiplex PCR reads; one entry per CDR3 protein. The sample holds about 550,000 distinct CDR3 sequences, under 45% seen once. The source material was peripheral blood or thyroid tissue (not recorded which). Receptor source: an adult man with Graves' hyperthyroidism.

This clonotype came up a few times. The rearrangement links TRBV10-3 to TRBJ1-1, with TRBD1 matching 10 bases. The CDR3 contains 13 residues. CDR1 is ENHRY, CDR2 SYGVKD, per germline. The trim removed 9 bases at V and 14 bases at J, leaving 15 bases unmatched. This CDR3 is CAIPGQGNNEQFF. The DNA of the CDR3 is TGTGCCATTCCGGGACAGGGGAATAATGAGCAGTTCTTT.

V and J are TRBV5-1 and TRBJ2-3; D possibly corresponds to TRBD1 (5 bases). This CDR3 comprises 15 residues. The V end lost 0 bases, the J end lost 2 bases, and 10 bases lay between the germline ends. Looked up from germline, CDR1 is SGHRS and CDR2 is YFSETQ. CDR3 DNA: TGCGCCAGCAGCTTGGTTGGGGCGTACACAGATACGCAGTATTTT. Protein product: CASSLVGAYTDTQYF.

This clonotype was counted between two and nine times. The chain employs TRBV4-1 and TRBJ2-7; a possible D gene is TRBD2 (6 bases). CDR3 length equals 15 residues. Between the trimmed V and J ends, which lost 5 bases and 2 bases, there was a span of 16 bases. In germline, CDR1 is MGHRA, CDR2 YSYEKL. CDR3 protein: CASSETPGDTYEQYF. CDR3 in DNA: TGCGCCAGCAGCGAGACCCCGGGAGATACCTACGAGCAGTACTTC.

The CDR3 protein is CASSLDLQSNSPLHF. The CDR3 coding sequence is TGTGCCAGCAGCTTGGACCTCCAGAGTAATTCACCCCTCCACTTT. This sequence joins TRBV5-4 and TRBJ1-6; D unclear. The CDR3 length is 15 residues. Per the germline V gene, CDR1 is SGHNT and CDR2 is YYREEE (reference sequence). V was cut by 0 bases and J by 6 bases, with 10 bases left in between. The whole variable domain, remainder taken from reference TRBV5-4 and TRBJ1-6, is ETGVTQSPTHLIKTRGQQVTLRCSSQSGHNTVSWYQQALGQGPQFIFQYYREEENGRGNFPPRFSGLQFPNYSSELNVNALELDDSALYLCASSLDLQSNSPLHFGNGTRLTVT.

In its sample, this clonotype was seen many times. The gene calls are TRBV7-9 and TRBJ2-7; D is unclear. Trimming removed 2 bases from V and 6 bases from J, with 5 bases in between. Germline V CDR1 and CDR2: SEHNR, FQNEAQ (reference sequence). The CDR3 loop spans 11 amino acids. CDR3 nucleotide sequence: TGTGCCAGCAGCTTACTGAGCGAGCAGTACTTC. Protein: CASSLLSEQYF.

The genes are TRBV29-1 and TRBJ2-2; 7 bases agree with TRBD2. The CDR3 contains 18 residues. Germline V gene data show CDR1 as SQVTM and CDR2 as ANQGSEA. V shed 6 bases, J shed 3 bases, and the junction held 19 bases outside the gene matches. In nucleotides, the CDR3 is TGCAGCGTGGATGGGGGGGGGAGGGGCTCCGTCCACACCGGGGAGCTGTTTTTT. Its translation is CSVDGGGRGSVHTGELFF.

Worth noting for this clonotype: Given a much more abundant clone one base away, this may be a read error. The chain carries TRBV7-9 and TRBJ2-7, with D hard to call. The CDR3 is 8 residues long. The V end was cut by 5 bases, the J end by 12 bases, with 5 bases between. Germline values: CDR1 SEHNR, CDR2 FQNEAQ (reference sequence). CDR3: CASSDGYF. CDR3 nucleotides: TGTGCCAGCAGCGATGGGTACTTC.

This clonotype was detected ten times or more. This rearrangement joins TRBV19 to TRBJ1-2; no reliable D call. The CDR3 covers 13 residues. CDR1 LNHDA and CDR2 SQIVND come from the germline V gene (reference sequence). Deletions cut 7 bases from V and 6 bases from J, with 15 bases between. CDR3 in amino acids: CASTKHQVHGYTF. As DNA, the CDR3 is TGTGCCAGTACTAAACACCAGGTTCATGGCTACACCTTC.